This T cell receptor beta chain was captured by sequencing in a study of cytomegalovirus exposure and HLA in healthy donors. 60 Vbeta and 13 Jbeta primers were used in PCR. Profiled with immunoSEQ multiplex PCR; TCRdb holds only in-frame clones, not every one. Of 150,000 to 200,000 clones in the sample, around 79% were seen once. The germline V and J ends were trimmed by 1 base and 3 bases, with 12 bases remaining between them. Germline V gives CDR1 KGHSH, CDR2 LQKENI. The CDR3 has 16 residues. The sequenced sample was PBMCs. This TCR derives from a woman aged 45-65 years in good health and CMV-seronegative. This rearrangement joins TRBV18 to TRBJ1-4; possible D gene TRBD1, 5 bases. The CDR3 DNA is TGTGCCAGCTCACCACTTCCGGGGGGTTCTAATGAAAAACTGTTTTTT. The encoded protein is CASSPLPGGSNEKLFF. The variable domain in full, completed from reference TRBV18 and TRBJ1-4, reads NAGVMQNPRHLVRRRGQEARLRCSPMKGHSHVYWYRQLPEEGLKFMVYLQKENIIDESGMPKERFSAEFPKEGPSILRIQQVVRGDSAAYFCASSPLPGGSNEKLFFGSGTQLSVL.